Many counts were recorded for the clone carrying this TCR beta chain. Indicated time point: blood at routine non-recurrence follow-up after resection. Whole RNA came from tumor, nontumor lung or frozen PBMC and was sequenced without being sorted. The study tagged each TCR cDNA molecule with a unique molecular identifier. TCRdb recomputed calls from the 5' RACE reads with MiXCR, one row per CDR3 protein. This sample has 95,000 to 120,000 distinct CDR3 sequences, with less than 14% found just once. Germline CDR1 is SGHRS and CDR2 is YFSETQ. The length of the CDR3 is 15 residues. V was clipped by 4 bases and J by 0 bases, with 11 bases between them. This sample is drawn from a study of spatial heterogeneity in lung cancer. The overall study: Sequencing was performed on follow-up PBMC samples when available, collected at a median of around two years after resection. Consistently, beta-chain sequences turned up in larger numbers than alpha-chain sequences did.

The TCR sequence derives from a female donor with early-stage non-small cell lung cancer. The input for sequencing was PBMCs, taken at follow-up. This chain connects TRBV5-1 to TRBJ1-5; D remains ambiguous. The DNA for the CDR3 is TGCGCCAGCAGCGCGGACGGATATAGCAATCAGCCCCAGCATTTT. This encodes CASSADGYSNQPQHF. The variable domain in full, with the rest retrieved from reference TRBV5-1 and TRBJ1-5, is KAGVTQTPRYLIKTRGQQVTLSCSPISGHRSVSWYQQTPGQGLQFLFEYFSETQRNKGNFPGRFSGRQFSNSRSEMNVSTLELGDSALYLCASSADGYSNQPQHFGDGTRLSIL.